The rows below give T cell receptor beta chains drawn from one sample of a study of blood T cell repertoires in COVID-19. This table comes from immunoSEQ multiplex PCR, and its TCRdb copy is limited to in-frame clones, with some not included. The top ten hold 1.9% of the sample, which has fewer than 250,000 clones, about 80% seen once. The sample was peripheral blood. The receptors come from a woman older than 75 with acute or convalescent COVID-19. Both conserved end residues are part of each CDR3. Each record gives: V gene, D gene, clone size, J gene, CDR3 protein, CDR3 DNA. A D gene is named only where the DNA matches it firmly. A row's size may be missing; if present it is once, few, many or a size class.

TRBV19	-	-	TRBJ2-1	CASSRRGTGALYEQFF	TGTGCCAGTAGTCGCCGGGGTACGGGAGCATTATATGAGCAGTTCTTC
TRBV4-1	-	-	TRBJ1-5	CASSQDPNSNQPQHF	TGCGCCAGCAGCCAAGACCCCAATAGCAATCAGCCCCAGCATTTT
TRBV3-1/TRBV3-2	-	-	TRBJ2-1	CASSRLVSYNEQFF	TGTGCCAGCAGCCGGCTGGTGTCCTACAATGAGCAGTTCTTC
TRBV7-2	TRBD2	few	TRBJ2-1	CASSLVVSAGGLNEQFF	TGTGCCAGCAGCTTAGTCGTTTCAGCGGGGGGCCTCAATGAGCAGTTCTTC
TRBV2	-	-	TRBJ1-5	CASRNSLNQPQHF	TGTGCCAGCAGAAACAGTCTGAATCAGCCCCAGCATTTT
TRBV6-2/TRBV6-3	-	once	TRBJ1-4	CASSYRGRRGGEKLFF	TGTGCCAGCAGTTACCGAGGACGTAGGGGAGGTGAAAAACTGTTTTTT
TRBV7-2	TRBD1	-	TRBJ2-7	CASSLRGQGAYEQYF	TGTGCCAGCAGCTTACGGGGACAGGGCGCCTACGAGCAGTACTTC
TRBV7-8	TRBD2	-	TRBJ2-2	CASSLVGRGGRTGELFF	TGTGCCAGCAGCTTAGTCGGGCGGGGGGGCCGCACCGGGGAGCTGTTTTTT
TRBV7-9	TRBD2	-	TRBJ2-3	CASSSGTSGSTDTQYF	TGTGCCAGCAGCTCCGGGACTAGCGGTAGCACAGATACGCAGTATTTT
TRBV28	TRBD1	-	TRBJ1-5	CASSRRDRVRNQPQHF	TGTGCCAGCAGTCGCCGGGACAGGGTACGCAATCAGCCCCAGCATTTT
TRBV15	-	-	TRBJ2-1	CATSRSPRLRRYNEQFF	TGTGCCACCAGCAGATCCCCTAGGTTGCGGCGGTACAATGAGCAGTTCTTC
TRBV5-4	-	-	TRBJ1-2	CASSPEGASNYGYTF	TGTGCCAGCAGCCCGGAAGGGGCCTCTAACTATGGCTACACCTTC
TRBV5-6	-	-	TRBJ2-7	CASSLTPVAVAYEQYF	TGTGCCAGCAGCTTGACCCCGGTAGCGGTCGCCTACGAGCAGTACTTC
TRBV21-1	-	-	TRBJ1-1	CASSKNRTGGSPRAEAFF	TGTGCCAGCAGCAAAAACCGGACAGGGGGAAGCCCTCGCGCTGAAGCTTTCTTT
TRBV3-1/TRBV3-2	TRBD2	-	TRBJ2-3	CASSPEGLAGHRNRPDTQYF	TGTGCCAGCAGCCCGGAGGGGCTAGCGGGACATCGAAACCGCCCAGATACGCAGTATTTT
TRBV5-4	TRBD1	once	TRBJ1-6	CASSSGQYNSPLHF	TGTGCCAGCAGCTCGGGACAGTATAATTCACCCCTCCACTTT
TRBV28	-	-	TRBJ1-2	CASSFRGGSYYGYTF	TGTGCCAGCAGTTTTAGGGGGGGTTCCTACTATGGCTACACCTTC
TRBV7-6	-	-	TRBJ2-2	CASSLAWGLSGELFF	TGTGCCAGCAGCTTAGCGTGGGGCCTCTCCGGGGAGCTGTTTTTT
TRBV12-5	TRBD2	once	TRBJ2-3	CASGGLAGGTDTQYF	TGTGCTAGTGGGGGACTAGCGGGGGGCACAGATACGCAGTATTTT
TRBV7-9	-	-	TRBJ1-1	CASSLRTLNTEAFF	TGTGCCAGCAGCTTAAGGACATTGAACACTGAAGCTTTCTTT
TRBV7-6	-	-	TRBJ1-1	CASSPGQNTEAFF	TGTGCCAGCAGCCCAGGACAGAACACTGAAGCTTTCTTT
TRBV2	-	-	TRBJ1-2	CASFRQGPYGYTF	TGTGCCAGCTTCCGGCAGGGGCCATATGGCTACACCTTC